This TCR beta chain was captured by sequencing in a study of OX40 agonist ivuxolimab in advanced cancers. Study-wide background: The study reported partial responses in three patients: one hepatocellular carcinoma, two cutaneous melanoma. General observations from the study: The authors did not determine the antigen specificity of the expanded peripheral T cells. Blood T cells, both CD4+ and CD8+, expanded clonally by week 6 at 0.1 to 3.0 mg/kg. Among the lowest peripheral clonal expansion occurred in 0.1-3.0 mg/kg partial responders.

The germline V and J ends were trimmed by 1 base and 2 bases, with 8 bases remaining between them. The length of the CDR3 is 14 residues. Per the germline V gene, CDR1 is LNHDA and CDR2 is SQIVND (reference sequence). Produced via immunoSEQ multiplex PCR; TCRdb's table is partial and in-frame only. This sample has about 67,000 clones, with around 81% found just once. Remarks on this clone: Its antigen remains unknown.

This rearrangement joins TRBV19 to TRBJ2-5; D remains unclear. Sequenced here: CD4+ or CD8+ T cells sorted from blood, sampled in a trial of the OX40 agonist ivuxolimab. This clonotype was sampled from an adult with an advanced solid tumor such as melanoma, head and neck, liver or kidney cancer. The CDR3 region is CASSIGDFQETQYF. CDR3 DNA sequence: TGTGCCAGTAGTATAGGAGACTTTCAAGAGACCCAGTACTTC. Looking up the rest from reference TRBV19 and TRBJ2-5 gives the full variable domain: DGGITQSPKYLFRKEGQNVTLSCEQNLNHDAMYWYRQDPGQGLRLIYYSQIVNDFQKGDIAEGYSVSREKKESFPLTVTSAQKNPTAFYLCASSIGDFQETQYFGPGTRLLVL.